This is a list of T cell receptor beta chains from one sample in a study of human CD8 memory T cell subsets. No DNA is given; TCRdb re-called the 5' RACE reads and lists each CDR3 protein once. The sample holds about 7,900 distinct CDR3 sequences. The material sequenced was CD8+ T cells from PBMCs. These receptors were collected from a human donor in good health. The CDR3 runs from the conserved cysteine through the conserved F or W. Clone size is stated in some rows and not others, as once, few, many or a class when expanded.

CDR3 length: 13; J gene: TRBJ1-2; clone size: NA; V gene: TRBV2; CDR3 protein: CAIDTGRHYGYTF
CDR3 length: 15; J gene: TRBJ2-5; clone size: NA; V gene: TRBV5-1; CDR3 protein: CASSQLSGGQETQYF
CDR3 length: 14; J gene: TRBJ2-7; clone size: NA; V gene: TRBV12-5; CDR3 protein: CASGPDGNPYEQYF
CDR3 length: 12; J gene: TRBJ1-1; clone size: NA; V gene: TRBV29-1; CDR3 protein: CSVDPKDTEAFF
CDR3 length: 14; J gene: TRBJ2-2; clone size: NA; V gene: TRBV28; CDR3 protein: CASSQWTGAGELFF
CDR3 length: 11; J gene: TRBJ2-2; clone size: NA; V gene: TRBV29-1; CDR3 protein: CSVKFLGELFF
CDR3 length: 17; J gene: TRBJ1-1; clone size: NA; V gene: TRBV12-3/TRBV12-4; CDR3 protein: CASSQDRGRGVNTEAFF
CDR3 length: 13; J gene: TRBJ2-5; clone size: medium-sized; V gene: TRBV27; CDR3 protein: CASSLAGTETQYF
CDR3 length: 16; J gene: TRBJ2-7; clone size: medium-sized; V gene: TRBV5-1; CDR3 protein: CASSLQGWQGLIEQYF
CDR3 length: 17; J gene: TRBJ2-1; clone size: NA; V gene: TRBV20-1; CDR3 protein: CSVPGLAGGGFYNEQFF
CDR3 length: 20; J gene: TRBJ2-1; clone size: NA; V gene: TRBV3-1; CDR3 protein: CASSHHGQGATSGSVNEQFF
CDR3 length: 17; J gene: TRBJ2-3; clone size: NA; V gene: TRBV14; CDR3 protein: CASSQGTSGSSPDTQYF
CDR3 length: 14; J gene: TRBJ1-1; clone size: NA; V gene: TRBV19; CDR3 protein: CASSRLVDVNEAFF
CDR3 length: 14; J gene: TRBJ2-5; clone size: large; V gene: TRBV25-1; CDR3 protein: CASSDQGQRQTQYF
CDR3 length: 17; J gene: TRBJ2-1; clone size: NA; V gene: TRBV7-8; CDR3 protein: CASTPTRGPLTYNEQFF
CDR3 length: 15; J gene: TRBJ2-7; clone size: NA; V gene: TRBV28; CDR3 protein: CASSFFGALLREQYF
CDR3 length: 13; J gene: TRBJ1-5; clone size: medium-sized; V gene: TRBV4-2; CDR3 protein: CASSQLTNQPQHF